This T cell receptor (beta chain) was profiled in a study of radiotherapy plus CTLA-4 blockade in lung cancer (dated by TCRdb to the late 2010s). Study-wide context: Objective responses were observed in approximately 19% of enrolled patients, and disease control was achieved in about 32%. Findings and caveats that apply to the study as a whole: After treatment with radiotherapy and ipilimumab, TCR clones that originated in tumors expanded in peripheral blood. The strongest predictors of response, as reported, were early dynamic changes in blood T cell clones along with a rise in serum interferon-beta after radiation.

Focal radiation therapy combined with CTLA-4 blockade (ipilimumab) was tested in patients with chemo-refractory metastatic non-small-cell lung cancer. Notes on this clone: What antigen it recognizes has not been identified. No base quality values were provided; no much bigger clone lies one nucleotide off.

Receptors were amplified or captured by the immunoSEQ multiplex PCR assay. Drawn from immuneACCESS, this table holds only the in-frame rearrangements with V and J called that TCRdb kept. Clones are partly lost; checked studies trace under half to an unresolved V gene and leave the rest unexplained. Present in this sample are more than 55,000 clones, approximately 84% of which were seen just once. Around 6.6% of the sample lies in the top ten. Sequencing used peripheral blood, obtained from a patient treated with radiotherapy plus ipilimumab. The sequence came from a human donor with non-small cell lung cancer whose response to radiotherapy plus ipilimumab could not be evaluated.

For the CDR3, the sequence is CASSPTGGAPEFSNYGYTF. At the DNA level, the sequence is TGTGCCAGCTCACCAACAGGGGGGGCCCCGGAATTCTCTAACTATGGCTACACCTTC. This chain joins TRBV18 to TRBJ1-2; TRBD1 lines up with 8 middle nucleotides. V ends up 2 bases short and J 0 bases short, with an unmatched junction base count of 14. Measured from the cysteine to the phenylalanine, the CDR3 is 19 residues long. Just the 57-base CDR3 DNA is kept, in frame starting at base 1. CDR1 is given as KGHSH and CDR2 as LQKENI, both from the germline V gene.